The next 30 T cell receptor beta chains were all read from a single sample in a study of CD8 T cells in Susac syndrome. The RNA input was 0.5 to 1 ug, and it was reverse transcribed with random hexamers. MiXCR, run by TCRdb on the immunoSEQ multiplex PCR reads, gives a single entry per CDR3 protein. The sample contains 55,000 to 85,000 distinct CDR3 sequences, approximately 96% of which appear only once. Sequencing input: CD4+ T cells from PBMCs. These receptors all come from a human donor with multiple sclerosis.

The chain combines TRBV6-2 or TRBV6-3 with TRBJ1-5, with 9 bases identical to TRBD1. The J segment lost 1 base and the V segment lost 6 bases, leaving 10 bases of the junction unmatched. Germline assignment: CDR1 MNHEY and CDR2 SVGEGT. The CDR3 has 17 residues. CDR3: CASSFGTGISSNQPQHF. The CDR3 DNA is TGTGCCAGCAGCTTCGGGACAGGGATTTCGAGCAATCAGCCCCAGCATTTT.

V is TRBV3-1 and J is TRBJ2-6, with 11 bases lining up with TRBD1. There are 18 residues in the CDR3. The germline CDR1 and CDR2 sequences are LGHDT and YNNKEL (reference sequence). The V gene end was trimmed by 2 bases and the J gene end by 0 bases; junction bases not matched to a gene: 3. This chain's CDR3 is CASSQRGTGGSGANVLTF. In nucleotides, the CDR3 is TGTGCCAGCAGCCAAAGAGGGACAGGGGGCTCTGGGGCCAACGTCCTGACTTTC.

The gene calls are TRBV18 and TRBJ2-7; D is unresolved. The CDR3 consists of 13 residues. V lost 10 bases, J lost 6 bases, and 19 bases lay in between. Germline V gene data show CDR1 as KGHSH and CDR2 as LQKENI. CDR3 protein: CATTPDGTPEQYF. CDR3 DNA sequence: TGTGCCACCACACCGGACGGAACCCCCGAGCAGTACTTC.

This chain joins TRBV4-1 and TRBJ1-2; D is possibly TRBD1 (5 bases). From germline, CDR1 is MGHRA and CDR2 YSYEKL. The length of the CDR3 is 14 residues. Deletions cut 3 bases from V and 4 bases from J, with 12 bases between. The CDR3 region is CASSQRTRGYGYTF. As DNA, the CDR3 is TGCGCCAGCAGCCAGAGGACGAGGGGCTATGGCTACACCTTC.

This clonotype was picked up one time. The chain recombines TRBV7-2 with TRBJ1-6; tentative D call: TRBD1 (5 bases). CDR1 is SGHTA and CDR2 is FQGNSA in the germline V gene. Trimming took off 5 bases at V and 7 bases at J, with 15 bases between the two ends. This CDR3 is built from 15 residues. In DNA form, the CDR3 reads TGTGCCAGCAGCCCCCAGGGTTTGGGAAATTCACCCCTCCACTTT. Its protein is CASSPQGLGNSPLHF.

The chain joins TRBV7-9 to TRBJ2-2, with D hard to call. The CDR3 covers 16 residues. Deletions cut 0 bases from V and 0 bases from J, with 8 bases between. CDR1 SEHNR and CDR2 FQNEAQ come from the germline V gene (reference sequence). CDR3 coding DNA: TGTGCCAGCAGCTTAGCTGTAAGGGCGAACACCGGGGAGCTGTTTTTT. It specifies CASSLAVRANTGELFF.

This clonotype showed up just a few times. V gene TRBV4-1 combines with J gene TRBJ2-7, with D uncertain. V was trimmed by 0 bases and J by 2 bases, leaving 5 bases between them. This CDR3 spans 13 amino acids. The germline V gene encodes CDR1 MGHRA and CDR2 YSYEKL. CDR3 amino acids: CASSQDGTYEQYF. CDR3 DNA sequence: TGCGCCAGCAGCCAAGATGGGACCTACGAGCAGTACTTC.

The chain combines TRBV2 with TRBJ2-3, with 12 bases fitting TRBD1. Germline CDR1 reads SNHLY; CDR2 reads FYNNEI. The CDR3 contains 16 residues. Germline trimming cut 2 bases from V and 2 bases from J; bases unmatched to any gene: 2. The CDR3, as DNA: TGTGCCAGCAGTGAAAGGGACAGGGGGCCCACAGATACGCAGTATTTT. It is translated as CASSERDRGPTDTQYF. The entire variable domain, with the rest obtained from reference TRBV2 and TRBJ2-3, is as follows: EPEVTQTPSHQVTQMGQEVILRCVPISNHLYFYWYRQILGQKVEFLVSFYNNEISEKSEIFDDQFSVERPDGSNFTLKIRSTKLEDSAMYFCASSERDRGPTDTQYFGPGTRLTVL.

The V and J genes are TRBV27 and TRBJ1-1, with TRBD1 identical over 10 bases. Germline CDR1 is MNHEY and CDR2 is SMNVEV (reference sequence). Unmatched junction bases numbered 7, after V lost 6 bases and J lost 0 bases. The CDR3 loop spans 16 amino acids. CDR3 loop: CASRRGTGALNTEAFF. In DNA form, the CDR3 reads TGTGCCAGCAGACGGGGGACAGGGGCTTTGAACACTGAAGCTTTCTTT.

The V gene is TRBV4-3, the J gene TRBJ2-3, with a possible D match to TRBD2 (5 bases). Germline CDR1 is LGHNA and CDR2 is YSLEER. The CDR3 length is 15 residues. The ends were cut back, 4 bases at V and 1 base at J, with 12 bases in the middle. In nucleotides, the CDR3 is TGCGCCAGCAGCCTTGTGGTGGGAGGCACAGATACGCAGTATTTT. Protein product: CASSLVVGGTDTQYF.

This chain joins TRBV3-1 and TRBJ2-5; possible D gene TRBD2, 5 bases. V was cut by 0 bases and J by 5 bases, with 16 bases left in between. The CDR3 length is 16 residues. Germline assignment: CDR1 LGHDT and CDR2 YNNKEL (reference sequence). The CDR3 spells CASSQESGGPWETQYF. The CDR3 DNA reads TGTGCCAGCAGCCAAGAATCGGGCGGGCCGTGGGAGACCCAGTACTTC.

The chain couples TRBV5-1 to TRBJ2-3, with 7 bases identical to TRBD2. The CDR3 runs to 13 residues. V was pared by 4 bases and J by 6 bases, with 5 bases of the junction left unmatched. The germline CDR1 and CDR2 sequences are SGHRS and YFSETQ. In DNA form, the CDR3 reads TGCGCCAGCAGCCTGGGGGAGGGGGATACGCAGTATTTT. Translating gives CASSLGEGDTQYF.

The chain's CDR3 is CASSQAGAYNEQFF. CDR3 nucleotide sequence: TGTGCCAGCAGCCAAGCGGGGGCCTACAATGAGCAGTTCTTC. The chain has TRBV3-1 and TRBJ2-1, with a tentative D call TRBD2 (6 bases). Trimming shortened V by 1 base and J by 2 bases, and 6 bases separated the two germline ends. The CDR3 loop spans 14 amino acids. The germline CDR1 and CDR2 sequences are LGHDT and YNNKEL (reference sequence).

The chain carries TRBV11-3 and TRBJ2-3; 8 bases line up with TRBD2. From germline, CDR1 is SGHNT and CDR2 YENEEA. The CDR3 has 15 residues. J lost 6 bases, V lost 5 bases, and 10 bases had no gene match. CDR3 amino acids: CASSEDGGASDTQYF. In DNA form, the CDR3 reads TGTGCCAGCAGCGAAGACGGGGGGGCCTCGGATACGCAGTATTTT.

The V call is TRBV20-1, the J call TRBJ2-7; D assignment may be TRBD1 or TRBD2 (5 bases each). V was clipped by 6 bases and J by 1 base, with 16 bases between them. In germline, CDR1 is DFQATT, CDR2 SNEGSKA (reference sequence). The length of the CDR3 is 14 residues. The DNA of the CDR3 is TGCAGTGCAATCCGGGACGGGCGATCCTACGAGCAGTACTTC. This codes for CSAIRDGRSYEQYF.

The chain joins TRBV28 to TRBJ2-4; D may be TRBD2 (6 bases). V lost 6 bases, J lost 0 bases, and 9 bases lay in between. CDR1 MDHEN and CDR2 SYDVKM come from the germline V gene. This CDR3 has 14 amino acids. This CDR3 is CASRIGGAKNIQYF. Written as DNA, the CDR3 is TGTGCCAGCAGGATCGGGGGAGCCAAAAACATTCAGTACTTC.

The V call is TRBV29-1, the J call TRBJ2-2; D remains unclear. Trimming took 5 bases from V and 3 from J, leaving 13 bases between them. The length of the CDR3 is 14 residues. CDR1 SQVTM and CDR2 ANQGSEA come from the germline V gene. The CDR3 DNA is TGCAGCGTTTTAGGGCATGGGGACACCGGGGAGCTGTTTTTT. Translated, it gives CSVLGHGDTGELFF.

V is TRBV30 and J is TRBJ1-6; TRBD1 matches 7 bases. After removal of 3 bases from V and 7 bases from J, the junction contained 12 bases not matched to a gene. Looked up from germline, CDR1 is GTSNPN and CDR2 is SVGIG (reference sequence). The CDR3 consists of 16 residues. CDR3 bases: TGTGCCTGGAGCGGCAGGATGGACAGGCTAAATTCACCCCTCCACTTT. It translates to CAWSGRMDRLNSPLHF. Variable domain in full (rest from reference TRBV30 and TRBJ1-6): SQTIHQWPATLVQPVGSPLSLECTVEGTSNPNLYWYRQAAGRGLQLLFYSVGIGQISSEVPQNLSASRPQDRQFILSSKKLLLSDSGFYLCAWSGRMDRLNSPLHFGNGTRLTVT.

The chain recombines TRBV20-1 with TRBJ2-1, with 9 nucleotides matching TRBD2. Germline V gives CDR1 DFQATT, CDR2 SNEGSKA (reference sequence). The CDR3 spans 16 residues. With V trimmed by 3 bases and J by 4 bases, 10 bases remained unmatched. Here the CDR3 DNA reads TGCAGTGCTAGTCGACCGGGACTAGCTCCATACAATGAGCAGTTCTTC. It translates to CSASRPGLAPYNEQFF.

This rearrangement joins TRBV6-5 to TRBJ2-7; 9 bases are shared with TRBD1. CDR1 and CDR2 (germline): MNHEY, SVGAGI. J gave up 5 bases and V 1 base, and 9 bases lay outside the gene matches. The CDR3 runs 16 residues. CDR3 DNA sequence: TGTGCCAGCAGTTACTTACCCGGGACAGGGAACGACGAGCAGTACTTC. As protein: CASSYLPGTGNDEQYF.

V gene TRBV20-1 combines with J gene TRBJ1-2, with D possibly matching TRBD1 (5 bases). Germline values: CDR1 DFQATT, CDR2 SNEGSKA (reference sequence). This CDR3 contains 13 residues. Trimming pared 5 bases from V and 3 bases from J, leaving 13 bases between. The DNA of the CDR3 is TGCAGTGCTCGACAGTCGTATGACTATGGCTACACCTTC. Its protein product is CSARQSYDYGYTF.

V gene TRBV20-1 combines with J gene TRBJ2-3, with D perhaps matching TRBD1 or TRBD2 (5 bases each). The V end was cut by 6 bases, the J end by 1 base, with 17 bases between. The length of the CDR3 is 15 residues. Germline V lookup: CDR1 DFQATT, CDR2 SNEGSKA (reference sequence). The chain's CDR3 is CSARKGPSRTDTQYF. The CDR3 DNA reads TGCAGTGCCCGAAAGGGACCCTCTCGCACAGATACGCAGTATTTT.

V usage is TRBV11-3 and J usage is TRBJ2-7; D is unresolved. The CDR3 has 12 amino acids. The V end lost 1 base, the J end lost 5 bases, and 6 bases lay between the germline ends. Germline V lookup: CDR1 SGHNT, CDR2 YENEEA. The CDR3 nucleotides are TGTGCCAGCAGCTTAGTTACCCACGAGCAGTACTTC. It translates to CASSLVTHEQYF.

This clonotype has just one count. V gene TRBV5-1 combines with J gene TRBJ2-7, with D perhaps TRBD1 (6 bases). Trimming took 0 bases from V and 11 from J, leaving 12 bases between them. The CDR3 runs to 12 residues. The germline CDR1 and CDR2 sequences are SGHRS and YFSETQ. In DNA, the CDR3 is TGCGCCAGCAGCTTGGACAGGGTCCTAAAGTACTTC. Protein: CASSLDRVLKYF.

The chain uses TRBV12-3 or TRBV12-4 and TRBJ2-7, with unresolved D. Trimming took off 3 bases at V and 0 bases at J, with 12 bases between the two ends. This CDR3 has 15 amino acids. The CDR3 sequence is CASSFWGSLSYEQYF. DNA for the CDR3: TGTGCCAGCAGTTTTTGGGGATCCCTCTCCTACGAGCAGTACTTC.

CDR3 sequence reads: CASSTPESRSTEKLFF. The CDR3 DNA follows: TGTGCCAGTAGTACCCCGGAGTCAAGGAGCACGGAAAAACTGTTTTTT. The rearrangement links TRBV19 to TRBJ1-4; D is undetermined. Germline values: CDR1 LNHDA, CDR2 SQIVND (reference sequence). V lost 4 bases, J lost 8 bases, and 20 bases lay in between. The CDR3 loop spans 16 amino acids.

The chain has TRBV6-1 and TRBJ2-3; D is unclear. Germline V gene data show CDR1 as MNHNS and CDR2 as SASEGT. The CDR3 is made up of 16 amino acids. V was pared by 6 bases and J by 2 bases, with 18 bases between. For the CDR3, the DNA is TGTGCCAGCAGATCCCGGGCCACCCTCTTCACAGATACGCAGTATTTT. Translation gives CASRSRATLFTDTQYF.

This clonotype has a single count. V and J are TRBV11-2 and TRBJ2-5; D gene unclear. Trimming took 1 base from V and 2 from J, leaving 8 bases between them. In germline, CDR1 is SGHAT, CDR2 FQNNGV. There are 14 residues in the CDR3. The CDR3: CASSLGRAQETQYF. DNA of the CDR3: TGTGCCAGCAGCTTAGGCCGGGCTCAAGAGACCCAGTACTTC.

The chain carries TRBV2 and TRBJ1-3; D uncertain. From germline, CDR1 is SNHLY and CDR2 FYNNEI. Deletions cut 0 bases from V and 0 bases from J, with 9 bases between. The CDR3 is 16 amino acids. CDR3 DNA sequence: TGTGCCAGCAGTGAAGCACCCGGGATCTCTGGAAACACCATATATTTT. Its protein is CASSEAPGISGNTIYF.

The V call is TRBV7-8, the J call TRBJ2-1, with D tentatively TRBD1 (6 bases). Trimming took 1 base from V and 9 from J, leaving 13 bases between them. Germline V gives CDR1 SGHVS, CDR2 FQNEAQ. The length of the CDR3 is 14 residues. The CDR3 DNA reads TGTGCCAGCAGCTTAGGGTGGCAGGGGAGTGAGCAGTTCTTC. Its protein product is CASSLGWQGSEQFF.